What follows are 17 T cell receptor beta chains derived from one specimen sequenced in a study of blood T cell repertoires in COVID-19. TCRdb's table, derived via immunoSEQ multiplex PCR, lists solely in-frame clones and lacks some. This table has fewer than 250,000 clones, 88% appearing once. The specimen sequenced was peripheral blood. These receptors all stem from a middle-aged woman who had recovered from COVID-19.

CDR3 protein: CATSDGFGVYNEQFF. CDR3 nucleotides: TGTGCCACCAGTGATGGGTTCGGGGTCTACAATGAGCAGTTCTTC. The chain employs TRBV24-1 and TRBJ2-1; TRBD2 might be the D (5 bases). The CDR3 runs to 15 residues. V was cut by 3 bases and J by 3 bases, with 11 bases left in between. Germline V gene lookup returns CDR1 KGHDR and CDR2 SFDVKD.

This sequence joins TRBV2 and TRBJ1-1, with D uncertain. The germline V gene has CDR1 SNHLY and CDR2 FYNNEI. V was pared by 3 bases and J by 5 bases, with 10 bases between. The CDR3 is 13 residues long. The CDR3 DNA reads as TGTGCCAGCAGTGACCTGGCGGGGACTGAAGCTTTCTTT. Its translation is CASSDLAGTEAFF.

CDR3 nucleotide sequence: TGTGCCACCAGTGATACAACTAGCGCGGAGACCCAGTACTTC. Its protein is CATSDTTSAETQYF. The chain joins TRBV24-1 to TRBJ2-5; 7 nucleotides align to TRBD2. Trimming took 3 bases from V and 5 from J; bases not matched to a gene: 5. CDR1 and CDR2 from the germline V gene are KGHDR and SFDVKD. The CDR3 consists of 14 residues.

The V call is TRBV19, the J call TRBJ2-7; 9 nucleotides agree with TRBD2. The CDR3 contains 15 residues. J lost 3 bases, V lost 8 bases, and 11 bases had no gene match. The germline gives CDR1 LNHDA, CDR2 SQIVND (reference sequence). The CDR3 region is CASPESSGISYEQYF. The DNA for the CDR3 is TGTGCCAGTCCAGAGTCTAGCGGGATTAGCTACGAGCAGTACTTC. Complete variable domain (other parts from reference TRBV19 and TRBJ2-7): DGGITQSPKYLFRKEGQNVTLSCEQNLNHDAMYWYRQDPGQGLRLIYYSQIVNDFQKGDIAEGYSVSREKKESFPLTVTSAQKNPTAFYLCASPESSGISYEQYFGPGTRLTVT.

The chain is built from TRBV9 and TRBJ2-7, with TRBD2 matching 7 bases. Germline loops: CDR1 SGDLS, CDR2 YYNGEE. This CDR3 is built from 14 residues. V was pared by 3 bases and J by 1 base, with 4 bases of the junction left unmatched. The CDR3 DNA sequence: TGTGCCAGCAGCGGACTAGCAGATTCCTACGAGCAGTACTTC. Its translation: CASSGLADSYEQYF. Together with reference TRBV9 and TRBJ2-7, the CDR3 gives the full variable domain: DSGVTQTPKHLITATGQRVTLRCSPRSGDLSVYWYQQSLDQGLQFLIQYYNGEERAKGNILERFSAQQFPDLHSELNLSSLELGDSALYFCASSGLADSYEQYFGPGTRLTVT.

The V call is TRBV7-6, the J call TRBJ1-6; the match to TRBD1 covers 8 bases. This CDR3 comprises 15 residues. In germline, CDR1 is SGHVS, CDR2 FNYEAQ. V gave up 5 bases and J gave up 8 bases; unmatched junction bases: 8. DNA of the CDR3: TGTGCCAGCAGCCAGACAGGGGAAAGGTATTCACCCCTCCACTTT. This sequence encodes CASSQTGERYSPLHF.

The V call is TRBV5-1, the J call TRBJ2-3, with 9 bases fitting TRBD2. J lost 6 bases, V lost 0 bases, and 11 bases had no gene match. The germline V gene encodes CDR1 SGHRS and CDR2 YFSETQ. The CDR3 covers 17 residues. The CDR3 nucleotides are TGCGCCAGCAGCTTGGGGTCAGGCGGGAGGGCCGCGGATACGCAGTATTTT. The encoded protein is CASSLGSGGRAADTQYF.

This chain connects TRBV18 to TRBJ2-7; 12 bases line up with TRBD1. The CDR3 length is 16 residues. Germline CDR1 KGHSH, CDR2 LQKENI. Germline trimming cut 3 bases from V and 5 bases from J; bases unmatched to any gene: 8. The CDR3: CASSPGTGGFSDEQYF. DNA for the CDR3: TGTGCCAGCTCACCCGGGACAGGGGGCTTCTCTGACGAGCAGTACTTC.

The chain combines TRBV6-1 with TRBJ2-1; 7 positions match TRBD2. CDR1 is MNHNS and CDR2 is SASEGT in the germline V gene. This CDR3 is built from 16 residues. V lost 4 bases and J lost 4; bases outside the gene matches: 10. CDR3 in DNA: TGTGCCAGCAGTGGCCCTCTAGCGGCAAGGTACAATGAGCAGTTCTTC. This sequence encodes CASSGPLAARYNEQFF.

The chain combines TRBV7-9 with TRBJ1-2; D is unclear. V was trimmed by 3 bases and J by 5 bases, leaving 16 bases between them. The CDR3 extends over 15 amino acids. Germline CDR1 and CDR2: SEHNR and FQNEAQ (reference sequence). CDR3 DNA sequence: TGTGCCAGCAGCTTGGGCTTCCACTCTGTTTATGGCTACACCTTC. Protein product: CASSLGFHSVYGYTF.

The CDR3 nucleotides read TGCGCCAGCAGCCCATCTAGCGGGGTGAACACCGGGGAGCTGTTTTTT. It yields the protein CASSPSSGVNTGELFF. The chain uses TRBV5-1 and TRBJ2-2; 9 nucleotides agree with TRBD2. Unmatched junction bases numbered 5, after V lost 4 bases and J lost 1 base. There are 16 residues in the CDR3. CDR1 and CDR2 (germline): SGHRS, YFSETQ.

V is TRBV7-2 and J is TRBJ2-5, with 12 bases matching TRBD2. The CDR3 sequence is 16 residues long. V gave up 2 bases and J gave up 2 bases; unmatched junction bases: 3. The germline CDR1 and CDR2 sequences are SGHTA and FQGNSA. The CDR3: CASSLSTSGGQETQYF. For the CDR3, the DNA is TGTGCCAGCAGCTTATCTACTAGCGGGGGGCAAGAGACCCAGTACTTC.

The chain has TRBV11-2 and TRBJ2-3; TRBD2 matches at 8 bases. V lost 2 bases to trimming and J lost 5 bases; unmatched junction nucleotides: 9. Germline V gives CDR1 SGHAT, CDR2 FQNNGV. This CDR3 has 16 residues. This CDR3 reads CASSLNAGGVGDTQYF. CDR3 in DNA: TGTGCCAGCAGCTTAAATGCGGGGGGCGTTGGAGATACGCAGTATTTT.

The chain is built from TRBV19 and TRBJ2-7; TRBD1 might be the D (5 bases). CDR3 length: 18 residues. Germline values: CDR1 LNHDA, CDR2 SQIVND (reference sequence). Trimming stripped 1 base from V and 1 base from J, with 20 bases between. This CDR3 reads CASSIVPSTVQPSYEQYF. The DNA of the CDR3 is TGTGCCAGTAGTATAGTTCCCTCGACAGTCCAACCTTCCTACGAGCAGTACTTC.

This clone was detected a few times. The chain links TRBV15 to TRBJ2-3; a weak D match, TRBD2 (5 bases). The CDR3 spans 17 residues. CDR1 LNHNV and CDR2 YYDKDF come from the germline V gene (reference sequence). V lost 0 bases and J lost 7, with 20 bases in between. The CDR3 here is CATSRDQEASLINTQYF. The DNA for the CDR3 is TGTGCCACCAGCAGAGATCAGGAGGCTAGCCTCATTAATACGCAGTATTTT.

The chain combines TRBV5-1 with TRBJ2-7, with unresolved D. Germline V gives CDR1 SGHRS, CDR2 YFSETQ. The CDR3 has 14 amino acids. Trimming took off 0 bases at V and 0 bases at J, with 7 bases between the two ends. The CDR3 DNA sequence: TGCGCCAGCAGCTTGGTGATCAGCTCCTACGAGCAGTACTTC. Protein product: CASSLVISSYEQYF. The whole variable domain, filled in from reference TRBV5-1 and TRBJ2-7, reads KAGVTQTPRYLIKTRGQQVTLSCSPISGHRSVSWYQQTPGQGLQFLFEYFSETQRNKGNFPGRFSGRQFSNSRSEMNVSTLELGDSALYLCASSLVISSYEQYFGPGTRLTVT.

The rearrangement links TRBV19 to TRBJ2-3; D uncertain. This CDR3 region has 14 residues. Looked up from germline, CDR1 is LNHDA and CDR2 is SQIVND (reference sequence). V was trimmed by 1 base and J by 2 bases, leaving 7 bases between them. CDR3: CASSIGELTDTQYF. CDR3 coding DNA: TGTGCCAGTAGTATAGGAGAGCTCACAGATACGCAGTATTTT.